This T cell receptor (beta chain) was recorded in a study of T cells in localized non-small cell lung cancer. The study's findings and limits: Appearing in adjacent lung were a median about 50 of the top 100 tumor clones.

As to this clone: Its target is not known.

The assay was immunoSEQ multiplex PCR, and TCRdb's table has in-frame clones only and misses some. The table lists about 61,000 clones, 80% to 90% of them singletons. V dropped 0 bases and J dropped 0 bases, with 11 bases sitting between them. Germline CDR1 and CDR2: SEHNR and FQNEAQ (reference sequence). The CDR3 loop spans 17 amino acids. Sequencing was performed on peripheral blood, taken before any cancer treatment. The origin of this receptor is a man between 40 and 75 years old with stage I squamous cell lung carcinoma. The J gene is TRBJ1-4, the V gene TRBV7-9; no clear D. Written as DNA, the CDR3 is TGTGCCAGCAGCTTAGCCCCGCATGGTGCAACTAATGAAAAACTGTTTTTT. Protein product: CASSLAPHGATNEKLFF. The whole variable domain, remainder taken from reference TRBV7-9 and TRBJ1-4, is DTGVSQNPRHKITKRGQNVTFRCDPISEHNRLYWYRQTLGQGPEFLTYFQNEAQLEKSRLLSDRFSAERPKGSFSTLEIQRTEQGDSAMYLCASSLAPHGATNEKLFFGSGTQLSVL.